This T cell receptor (beta chain) appears in the sequencing data of a study of OX40 agonist ivuxolimab in advanced cancers. Study findings and constraints: There were, on average, more expanded clones in CD8+ T cells than in CD4+. CD4+ and CD8+ blood T cells expanded clonally by week 6 at 0.1 to 3.0 mg/kg. Clonal expansion was among the lowest in partial responders at 0.1-3.0 mg/kg, especially CD8+.

The table came from immunoSEQ multiplex PCR; TCRdb's copy has only in-frame clones and leaves some out. Here the sample spans over 65,000 clones, approximately 80% being singletons. Notes on this clone: No antigen is known for it.

This CDR3 is 14 amino acids long. Looked up from germline, CDR1 is LNHDA and CDR2 is SQIVND (reference sequence). V dropped 9 bases and J dropped 5; count of bases not matched to a gene: 10. The sample in question was CD4+ or CD8+ T cells sorted from blood, obtained in a trial of the OX40 agonist ivuxolimab. The sequence was obtained from an adult with an advanced solid tumor such as melanoma, head and neck, liver or kidney cancer. This rearrangement joins TRBV19 to TRBJ1-5; 7 bases are shared with TRBD1. This CDR3 is CASEPGQTYQPQHF. DNA for the CDR3: TGTGCCAGCGAGCCGGGACAGACTTATCAGCCCCAGCATTTT. Supplemented by reference TRBV19 and TRBJ1-5, the full variable domain reads DGGITQSPKYLFRKEGQNVTLSCEQNLNHDAMYWYRQDPGQGLRLIYYSQIVNDFQKGDIAEGYSVSREKKESFPLTVTSAQKNPTAFYLCASEPGQTYQPQHFGDGTRLSIL.